This T cell receptor beta chain stems from a study of spatial heterogeneity in lung cancer. The CDR3 sequence is 15 residues long. With 6 bases clipped from V and 5 bases from J, the junction kept 6 bases outside the gene matches. From germline, CDR1 is LNHDA and CDR2 SQIVND (reference sequence). TCRdb re-called the 5' RACE reads through MiXCR, storing one row per CDR3 protein. The table includes about 20,000 distinct CDR3 sequences, 7.5% detected once. Indicated time point: sample taken at primary tumor resection. This clonotype has at least ten counts. The antigen is unknown. Whole-study findings and limits: Counts of expanded intratumoral alpha and beta TCRs tracked tumor mutation counts.

The material sequenced was lung tumor tissue, taken at surgery. The V gene is TRBV19, the J gene TRBJ2-2, with 10 bases lining up with TRBD1. The clonotype originates from a male donor with early-stage non-small cell lung cancer. The CDR3 region has the DNA TGTGCCAGTAGGCAGACAGGGGGCGCAACCGGGGAGCTGTTTTTT. It specifies CASRQTGGATGELFF.